This TCR beta chain came from a study of control samples from healthy donors and cancer patients. With V trimmed by 0 bases and J by 9 bases, 4 bases remained unmatched. Germline lookup yields CDR1 SGHRS and CDR2 YFSETQ. The CDR3 runs to 15 residues. Generated by immunoSEQ multiplex PCR, the TCRdb table keeps only in-frame clones and is missing some. The repertoire holds roughly 190,000 clones, with around 92% as singletons. Sequenced input: blood. This chain uses TRBV5-1 with TRBJ2-1; 12 bases map to TRBD2. The sequence derives from a woman in her thirties in good health. This CDR3 reads CASSLALAGGSEQFF. Here the CDR3 DNA reads TGCGCCAGCAGCTTGGCCCTAGCGGGGGGGTCTGAGCAGTTCTTC.